Following are 14 T cell receptor beta chains from one sample sequenced in a study of blood T cell repertoires in COVID-19. Sequencing used immunoSEQ multiplex PCR; TCRdb keeps in-frame clones, though not all of them. Of tens of thousands of clones in the sample, around 81% were seen once. The sequencing sample was made of peripheral blood. These receptors all stem from a man aged 50-59 years with active COVID-19.

The rearrangement joins TRBV18 to TRBJ1-2; 8 bases are a match to TRBD1. The CDR3 runs to 14 residues. Germline V CDR1 and CDR2: KGHSH, LQKENI. V shed 5 bases and J 4 bases; nucleotides not matched to a gene: 6. The CDR3 DNA sequence: TGTGCCAGCTCATCACTCGACAGGGGCTATGGCTACACCTTC. Translated, it gives CASSSLDRGYGYTF.

The J gene is TRBJ2-6, the V gene TRBV9; D is ambiguous. With 5 bases removed from V and 1 base from J, the gap between germline ends came to 7 bases. Germline lookup yields CDR1 SGDLS and CDR2 YYNGEE. The CDR3 is 14 amino acids. Here the CDR3 DNA reads TGTGCCAGCAGGAGTGGTTCTGGGGCCAACGTCCTGACTTTC. Protein: CASRSGSGANVLTF.

This clone was observed a single time. The rearrangement links TRBV5-1 to TRBJ1-1, with 11 bases identical to TRBD1. This CDR3 is 16 amino acids long. The V gene end was trimmed by 4 bases and the J gene end by 4 bases; junction bases not matched to a gene: 9. The V gene's germline CDR1 is SGHRS and CDR2 YFSETQ. The CDR3 DNA is TGCGCCAGCAGCGCCCGGACAGGGGGCAGGGGCACTGAAGCTTTCTTT. This encodes CASSARTGGRGTEAFF.

This clone was picked up a small number of times. The chain uses TRBV12-3 or TRBV12-4 and TRBJ2-2; unclear D gene. V lost 5 bases and J 5 bases, leaving 9 bases between the germline ends. CDR3 length equals 13 residues. The CDR3 DNA is TGTGCCAGCAGTGCTTCACAAACCGGGGAGCTGTTTTTT. Amino acid sequence: CASSASQTGELFF.

The genes are TRBV3-1 (or the pseudogene TRBV3-2) and TRBJ2-3, with 7 bases identical to TRBD2. Germline V gene lookup returns CDR1 LGHDT and CDR2 YNNKEL (reference sequence). The ends lost 1 base at V and 6 bases at J; junction bases unmatched: 4. The CDR3 length is 14 residues. The CDR3 DNA is TGTGCCAGCAGCCAAGTACGGGGGGTTGATACGCAGTATTTT. Residues: CASSQVRGVDTQYF.

This CDR3 is CASSSDQGVHEQFF. The CDR3 nucleotides are TGTGCCAGCAGCAGCGACCAGGGGGTCCATGAGCAGTTCTTC. This chain joins TRBV6-5 and TRBJ2-1, with 7 bases that match TRBD1. The CDR3 has 14 amino acids. The germline CDR1 and CDR2 sequences are MNHEY and SVGAGI. V shed 6 bases and J 8 bases; nucleotides not matched to a gene: 10.

CDR3 loop: CASSSSDRAYEQYF. CDR3 nucleotide sequence: TGTGCCAGCAGCTCCTCGGACAGGGCCTACGAGCAGTACTTC. This sequence joins TRBV11-3 and TRBJ2-7; 8 bases fit TRBD1. From germline, CDR1 is SGHNT and CDR2 YENEEA. CDR3 length: 14 amino acids. The V gene end was trimmed by 4 bases and the J gene end by 2 bases; junction bases not matched to a gene: 4.

The chain couples TRBV2 to TRBJ1-2; 10 nucleotides agree with TRBD1. This CDR3 is built from 11 residues. Germline lookup yields CDR1 SNHLY and CDR2 FYNNEI. Here the CDR3 reads CGDDRGHGYTF. Written as DNA, the CDR3 is TGTGGAGACGACAGGGGGCATGGCTACACCTTC.

This chain connects TRBV6-2 or TRBV6-3 to TRBJ2-1; TRBD2 matches 7 bases. V trimming: 2 bases; J trimming: 6 bases; junction bases outside the gene matches: 7. Germline CDR1 is MNHEY and CDR2 is SVGEGT. This CDR3 is 15 amino acids long. The CDR3: CASSYTLLAVNEQFF. The CDR3 DNA reads as TGTGCCAGCAGTTACACTCTTCTAGCGGTCAATGAGCAGTTCTTC.

V gene TRBV19 combines with J gene TRBJ2-1; 7 bases line up with TRBD1. The CDR3 runs 16 residues. V lost 5 bases and J lost 4; bases outside the gene matches: 11. CDR1 is LNHDA, CDR2 SQIVND, per germline (reference sequence). The CDR3 sequence is CASSPGFTGDYNEQFF. CDR3 DNA: TGTGCCAGTAGTCCGGGTTTTACAGGGGATTACAATGAGCAGTTCTTC.

V is TRBV28 and J is TRBJ2-1; TRBD2 agrees at 7 bases. Germline CDR1 reads MDHEN; CDR2 reads SYDVKM. Trimming cost V 5 bases and J 7 bases; bases outside gene matches: 11. The CDR3 consists of 15 residues. The DNA for the CDR3 is TGTGCCAGCAGTGGGGGAGGGACTTCCTCAAATGAGCAGTTCTTC. Residues: CASSGGGTSSNEQFF.

This clone appeared once. This chain uses TRBV19 with TRBJ1-1, with 8 bases aligning to TRBD1. Losses at the gene ends were 5 bases for V and 1 base for J; bases not matched to a gene: 15. Looked up from germline, CDR1 is LNHDA and CDR2 is SQIVND (reference sequence). This CDR3 comprises 18 residues. CDR3 amino acids: CASSPRGQGARRNTEAFF. The CDR3 nucleotides are TGTGCCAGTAGTCCCCGAGGACAGGGCGCGCGGAGGAACACTGAAGCTTTCTTT.

V and J are TRBV6-2 or TRBV6-3 and TRBJ2-7; D unclear. Trimming cost V 2 bases and J 0 bases, with 5 bases left between them. There are 13 residues in the CDR3. CDR1 is MNHEY and CDR2 is SVGEGT in the germline V gene. The CDR3 sequence is CASSYDISYEQYF. The DNA for the CDR3 is TGTGCCAGCAGTTACGACATCTCCTACGAGCAGTACTTC.

The V gene is TRBV7-9, the J gene TRBJ2-1; a possible D gene is TRBD2 (5 bases). Germline V lookup: CDR1 SEHNR, CDR2 FQNEAQ (reference sequence). CDR3 length equals 16 residues. Between the trimmed V and J ends, which lost 5 bases and 3 bases, there was a span of 17 bases. The CDR3 is CASSPREGADYNEQFF. The DNA for the CDR3 is TGTGCCAGCAGCCCTCGAGAGGGAGCAGACTACAATGAGCAGTTCTTC. The entire variable domain, with the rest obtained from reference TRBV7-9 and TRBJ2-1, is as follows: DTGVSQNPRHKITKRGQNVTFRCDPISEHNRLYWYRQTLGQGPEFLTYFQNEAQLEKSRLLSDRFSAERPKGSFSTLEIQRTEQGDSAMYLCASSPREGADYNEQFFGPGTRLTVL.